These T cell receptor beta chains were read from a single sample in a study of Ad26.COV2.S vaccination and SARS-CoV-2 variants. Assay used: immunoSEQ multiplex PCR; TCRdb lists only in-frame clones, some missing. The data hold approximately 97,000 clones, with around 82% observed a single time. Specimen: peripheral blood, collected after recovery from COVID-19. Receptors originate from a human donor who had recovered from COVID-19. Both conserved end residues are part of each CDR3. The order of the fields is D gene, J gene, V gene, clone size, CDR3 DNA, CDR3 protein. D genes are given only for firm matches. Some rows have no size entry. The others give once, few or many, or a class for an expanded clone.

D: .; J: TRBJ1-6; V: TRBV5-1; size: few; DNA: TGCGCCAGCAGCGGCGGCAGTACAAATTCACCCCTCCACTTT; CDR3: CASSGGSTNSPLHF
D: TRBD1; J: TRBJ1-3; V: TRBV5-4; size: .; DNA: TGTGCCAGCAGCTTGGCCCTCCAGGGGGTCCAGGGAAACACCATATATTTT; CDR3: CASSLALQGVQGNTIYF
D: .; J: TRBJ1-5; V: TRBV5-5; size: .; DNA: TGTGCCAGCAGCCTGGGGGGCGGTCAGCCCCAGCATTTT; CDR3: CASSLGGGQPQHF
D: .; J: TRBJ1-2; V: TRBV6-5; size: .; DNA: TGTGCCAGCAGTTGGGGCAGGTACTATGGCTACACCTTC; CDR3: CASSWGRYYGYTF
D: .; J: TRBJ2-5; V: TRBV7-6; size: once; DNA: TGTGCCAGCAGCTTAGGGGCGGGGGCTCAAGAGACCCAGTACTTC; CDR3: CASSLGAGAQETQYF
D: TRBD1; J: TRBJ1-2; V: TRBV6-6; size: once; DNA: TGTGCCAGCAGTTACGGCGAAGGACAGGGCGTGGATGGCTACACCTTC; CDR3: CASSYGEGQGVDGYTF
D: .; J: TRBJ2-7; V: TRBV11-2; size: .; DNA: TGTGCCAGCAGCCTACCCGATGTGTACAGGGACGGCGAGCAGTACTTC; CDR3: CASSLPDVYRDGEQYF
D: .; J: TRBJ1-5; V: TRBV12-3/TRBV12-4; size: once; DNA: TGTGCCAGCAGTCGATCCACTAGGGAGCCCCAGCATTTT; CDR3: CASSRSTREPQHF
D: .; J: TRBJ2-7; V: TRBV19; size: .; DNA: TGTGCCAGTAGTAATGAGGGAGGGGGCCCCCGGGATGAGCAGTACTTC; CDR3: CASSNEGGGPRDEQYF
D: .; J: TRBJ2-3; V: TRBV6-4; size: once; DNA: TGTGCCAGCAGTGAGTCTGGGGCCATAAATACGCAGTATTTT; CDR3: CASSESGAINTQYF
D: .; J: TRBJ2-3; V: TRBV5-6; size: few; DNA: TGTGCCAGCACCGTAGGGACCCGCACAGATACGCAGTATTTT; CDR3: CASTVGTRTDTQYF
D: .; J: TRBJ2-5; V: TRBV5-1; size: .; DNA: TGCGCCAGCAGCTTGGGGAGGGGACGGGAGACCCAGTACTTC; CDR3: CASSLGRGRETQYF
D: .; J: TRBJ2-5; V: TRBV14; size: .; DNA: TGTGCCAGCAGCTGGGTTGTGGGGGTTCAAGAGACCCAGTACTTC; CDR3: CASSWVVGVQETQYF
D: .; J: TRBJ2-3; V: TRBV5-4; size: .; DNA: TGTGCCGTCTCCAGGGGGGGAAGCACAGATACGCAGTATTTT; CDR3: CAVSRGGSTDTQYF
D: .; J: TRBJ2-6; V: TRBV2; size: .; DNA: TGTGCCAGCAGGGGCCAAACCCAAATCGCTGGGGCCAACGTCCTGACTTTC; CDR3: CASRGQTQIAGANVLTF
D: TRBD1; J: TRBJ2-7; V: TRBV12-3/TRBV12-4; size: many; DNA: TGTGCCAGCAGTTTTGGAACAGGGGGCGAGCAGTACTTC; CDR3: CASSFGTGGEQYF
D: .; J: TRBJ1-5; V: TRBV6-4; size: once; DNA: TGTGCCAGCAGTGCTAATAGCAATCAGCCCCAGCATTTT; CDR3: CASSANSNQPQHF
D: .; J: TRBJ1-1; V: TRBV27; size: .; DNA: TGTGCCAGCAGCAAACTCGGGGGGGAAGCTTTCTTT; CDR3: CASSKLGGEAFF
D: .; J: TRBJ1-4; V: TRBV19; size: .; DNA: TGTGCCAGTATAGGGCCGGGCAGGGGAAGTGAAAAACTGTTTTTT; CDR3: CASIGPGRGSEKLFF
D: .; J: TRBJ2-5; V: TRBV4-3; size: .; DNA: TGCGCCAGCAGCCAAGCCGCGGGAGAGACCCAGTACTTC; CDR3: CASSQAAGETQYF
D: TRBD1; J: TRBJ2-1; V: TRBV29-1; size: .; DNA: TGCAGCGTTGGAAGGCAGGGGGCTAGCAATGAGCAGTTCTTC; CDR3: CSVGRQGASNEQFF
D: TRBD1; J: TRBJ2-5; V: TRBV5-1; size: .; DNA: TGCGCCAGCAGCTATTCCGGGACAGGGGGAGAGACCCAGTACTTC; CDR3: CASSYSGTGGETQYF
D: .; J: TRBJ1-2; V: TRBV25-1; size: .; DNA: TGTGCCAGCAGTGAGCAAGGACATAACTATGGCTACACCTTC; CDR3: CASSEQGHNYGYTF
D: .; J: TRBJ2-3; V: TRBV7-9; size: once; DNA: TGTGCCAGCAGCTTAGCTAACCTCCCCACAGATACGCAGTATTTT; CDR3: CASSLANLPTDTQYF
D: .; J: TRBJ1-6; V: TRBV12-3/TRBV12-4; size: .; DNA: TGTGCCAGCAGCCGGGAGATTAATTCACCCCTCCACTTT; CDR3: CASSREINSPLHF
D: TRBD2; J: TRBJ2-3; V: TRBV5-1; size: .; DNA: TGCGCCAGCAGCTTCACCGGCAGGAGCGGGGGGGCCGGAGATACGCAGTATTTT; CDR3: CASSFTGRSGGAGDTQYF
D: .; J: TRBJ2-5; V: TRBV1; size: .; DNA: TGCACCAGCAGCCCTTATCCACTGGGTTACAAGACCCAGTACTTC; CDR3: CTSSPYPLGYKTQYF
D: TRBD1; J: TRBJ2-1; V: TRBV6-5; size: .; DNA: TGTGCCAGCAGTAAACGGACAGGGGCCAATGAGCAGTTCTTC; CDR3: CASSKRTGANEQFF
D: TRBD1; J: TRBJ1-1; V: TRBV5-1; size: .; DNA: TGCGCCAGCAGCTTTCGGGGACAGGGGGATGGGGCTGAAGCTTTCTTT; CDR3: CASSFRGQGDGAEAFF